Below are 2 T cell receptor beta chains sequenced from a single sample in a study of T cell repertoires in cytomegalovirus infection. The antigens for these receptors are not known. TCRdb redid the calling of the reads with MiXCR, one entry per CDR3 protein. The profile shows about 920,000 distinct CDR3 sequences, approximately 32% of them singletons. The sample consisted of cultured CD8+ T cells from PBMCs, taken from culture after CMV antigen stimulation. The receptors were gathered from a human donor in good health (CMV status not recorded). Some clones in this sample may be carry-over from other donors' samples.

V gene TRBV5-6 combines with J gene TRBJ2-1; the match to TRBD1 covers 7 bases. Trimming cost V 3 bases and J 3 bases; bases outside gene matches: 6. The CDR3 loop spans 15 amino acids. Germline V gives CDR1 SGHDT, CDR2 YYEEEE. CDR3 in amino acids: CASSWGQTRYNEQFF. The CDR3 DNA reads as TGTGCCAGCAGCTGGGGACAGACCCGCTACAATGAGCAGTTCTTC.

As to this clonotype: This may come from a read error, since a much larger clone is one base off. The chain couples TRBV7-6 to TRBJ2-2, with 8 bases identical to TRBD1. CDR3 length equals 15 residues. Germline CDR1 reads SGHVS; CDR2 reads FNYEAQ. CDR3 nucleotide sequence: TGTGTCAGCAGCTGGACAGGGTATGCCACCGGGGAGCTGTTTTTT. Its translation is CVSSWTGYATGELFF. Based on the CDR3 plus reference TRBV7-6 and TRBJ2-2, the full variable domain is GAGVSQSPRYKVTKRGQDVALRCDPISGHVSLYWYRQALGQGPEFLTYFNYEAQQDKSGLPNDRFSAERPEGSISTLTIQRTEQRDSAMYRCVSSWTGYATGELFFGEGSRLTVL.